Listed here is a single T cell receptor beta chain. These data come from a study of blood T cell repertoires in COVID-19. Study in general: Samples of COVID-19 (acute and convalescent) were obtained from the United States, Italy and Spain. In each case, the material was cDNA or gDNA derived from T cells, B-cell-depleted T cells, or PBMCs.

Trimming took 1 base from V and 3 from J, leaving 13 bases between them. The CDR3 loop spans 15 amino acids. Germline V gene data show CDR1 as LGHDT and CDR2 as YNNKEL (reference sequence). In the authors' workflow: Nucleated cell number was recorded as an estimate derived from reference gene primer amplification. Method: immunoSEQ multiplex PCR; TCRdb's copy keeps in-frame clones and lacks some. Clone size and V and J calls were adopted from that table, with D and trimming inferred from the DNA. In the table there are 200,000 to 250,000 clones, approximately 80% of which are singletons. V usage is TRBV3-1 (or the pseudogene TRBV3-2) and J usage is TRBJ2-7, with D possibly matching TRBD1 (6 bases). The receptor comes from a woman over 75 with active or convalescent COVID-19. The sequenced sample was peripheral blood. In nucleotides, the CDR3 is TGTGCCAGCAGCCAAGGGACGGACAGAAGCTACGAGCAGTACTTC. This codes for CASSQGTDRSYEQYF.